These T cell receptor beta chains were read from a single sample in a study of blood T cell repertoires in COVID-19. Sequencing was performed with immunoSEQ multiplex PCR; in TCRdb, only in-frame clones are kept and a portion is missing. Counted here are about 99,000 clones, 80% to 85% occurring once; the ten biggest clones make up 1.5% to 2.5%. Sequenced input: peripheral blood. These receptors originate from a man between 65 and 80 years old with active or convalescent COVID-19. The CDR3 runs from the conserved cysteine through the conserved F or W. A D gene is named only where the DNA matches it firmly. Size tells how often a clone was seen (once, few, many) or the class of an expanded clone, and some rows leave it out.

CDR3nt: TGTGCCAGCAGTTTACAGGGGAACACTGAAGCTTTCTTT
CDR3aa: CASSLQGNTEAFF
d_gene: -
v_gene: TRBV12-3/TRBV12-4
abundance: -
j_gene: TRBJ1-1
len: 13

CDR3nt: TGTGCCAGCAGTTCCGGTTATGAAGCTTTCTTT
CDR3aa: CASSSGYEAFF
d_gene: -
v_gene: TRBV28
abundance: -
j_gene: TRBJ1-1
len: 11

CDR3nt: TGTGCCAGCAGTCCCCGGGACACTGATTATGGCTACACCTTC
CDR3aa: CASSPRDTDYGYTF
d_gene: -
v_gene: TRBV28
abundance: once
j_gene: TRBJ1-2
len: 14

CDR3nt: TGTGCCAGTAACCCACAGGGGAATCAGCCCCAGCATTTT
CDR3aa: CASNPQGNQPQHF
d_gene: TRBD1
v_gene: TRBV19
abundance: -
j_gene: TRBJ1-5
len: 13

CDR3nt: TGTGCCAGCCAAGGGGTGGCTGGGGGGAGCTCCTACGAGCAGTACTTC
CDR3aa: CASQGVAGGSSYEQYF
d_gene: -
v_gene: TRBV18
abundance: -
j_gene: TRBJ2-7
len: 16

CDR3nt: TGTGCCAGCAGCGTAGGGTCAGGAACCTATGGCTACACCTTC
CDR3aa: CASSVGSGTYGYTF
d_gene: -
v_gene: TRBV9
abundance: -
j_gene: TRBJ1-2
len: 14

CDR3nt: TGTGCCAGCAGCTTCCCTATGAGGGGACAGGGCAACGAGCAGTACTTC
CDR3aa: CASSFPMRGQGNEQYF
d_gene: TRBD1
v_gene: TRBV5-4
abundance: -
j_gene: TRBJ2-7
len: 16

CDR3nt: TGCGCCAGCAGCGAACAGGGCCCCCTGGGTTCACCCCTCCACTTT
CDR3aa: CASSEQGPLGSPLHF
d_gene: -
v_gene: TRBV5-1
abundance: -
j_gene: TRBJ1-6
len: 15

CDR3nt: TGCGCCAGCAGCCAAGATGGGAGCTGGGGAGAGACCCAGTACTTC
CDR3aa: CASSQDGSWGETQYF
d_gene: -
v_gene: TRBV4-1
abundance: -
j_gene: TRBJ2-5
len: 15

CDR3nt: TGTGCCAGCAGCTTAGCGGACAGGATTAGTTTTGAAGCTTTCTTT
CDR3aa: CASSLADRISFEAFF
d_gene: TRBD1
v_gene: TRBV7-6
abundance: -
j_gene: TRBJ1-1
len: 15

CDR3nt: TGTGCCAGCAGCTTATCTCCAGGGGGCCCCTACGAGCAGTACTTC
CDR3aa: CASSLSPGGPYEQYF
d_gene: TRBD1
v_gene: TRBV7-2
abundance: few
j_gene: TRBJ2-7
len: 15

CDR3nt: TGTGCCAGCTCACCGTGGAGAGGGCCCGGGGAGCTGTTTTTT
CDR3aa: CASSPWRGPGELFF
d_gene: -
v_gene: TRBV18
abundance: once
j_gene: TRBJ2-2
len: 14

CDR3nt: TGTGCCAGTACCGACAGGGGACGGAACAATCAGCCCCAGCATTTT
CDR3aa: CASTDRGRNNQPQHF
d_gene: TRBD1
v_gene: TRBV19
abundance: -
j_gene: TRBJ1-5
len: 15

CDR3nt: TGCGCCAGCAGCCCGGACAGCGCCCCTGCCCCCGGGGAGCTGTTTTTT
CDR3aa: CASSPDSAPAPGELFF
d_gene: -
v_gene: TRBV5-1
abundance: -
j_gene: TRBJ2-2
len: 16

CDR3nt: TGTGCCAGCAGTCCCGGGACTAGGGCAAGCAAGCAGTACTTC
CDR3aa: CASSPGTRASKQYF
d_gene: TRBD2
v_gene: TRBV6-5
abundance: few
j_gene: TRBJ2-7
len: 14

CDR3nt: TGTGCCAGCAGCCCCCGGACTAGCGGGGGCACCGGGGAGCTGTTTTTT
CDR3aa: CASSPRTSGGTGELFF
d_gene: TRBD2
v_gene: TRBV3-1/TRBV3-2
abundance: -
j_gene: TRBJ2-2
len: 16

CDR3nt: TGTGCCAGCAGTCCTGCGCAGGGCCCAGAGACCCAGTACTTC
CDR3aa: CASSPAQGPETQYF
d_gene: -
v_gene: TRBV28
abundance: once
j_gene: TRBJ2-5
len: 14

CDR3nt: TGTGCCAGTAGTATCTCCGGGGAGTTGTTTTTGGTCACTGAAGCTTTCTTT
CDR3aa: CASSISGELFLVTEAFF
d_gene: -
v_gene: TRBV19
abundance: -
j_gene: TRBJ1-1
len: 17

CDR3nt: TGTGCCAGCAGCTTAGAGGGGGGGCCGAACACCGGGGAGCTGTTTTTT
CDR3aa: CASSLEGGPNTGELFF
d_gene: -
v_gene: TRBV7-2
abundance: -
j_gene: TRBJ2-2
len: 16

CDR3nt: TGTGCCAGCAGCCAACATTACAGACTTAGCGGGGGGGCCATTCCCCAGTACTTC
CDR3aa: CASSQHYRLSGGAIPQYF
d_gene: TRBD2
v_gene: TRBV3-1/TRBV3-2
abundance: -
j_gene: TRBJ2-5
len: 18

CDR3nt: TGTGCCACCAGCAGAGATCCCTTGACTAGCGGGGGGGTGCAGTACTTC
CDR3aa: CATSRDPLTSGGVQYF
d_gene: TRBD2
v_gene: TRBV15
abundance: -
j_gene: TRBJ2-7
len: 16

CDR3nt: TGCGCCAGCAGCTCTGACAGGGTACCCCACGAGCAGTACTTC
CDR3aa: CASSSDRVPHEQYF
d_gene: TRBD1
v_gene: TRBV5-1
abundance: -
j_gene: TRBJ2-7
len: 14

CDR3nt: TGTGCCAGCACTACTGCGCCGGGGGTCTCCTACGAGCAGTACTTC
CDR3aa: CASTTAPGVSYEQYF
d_gene: -
v_gene: TRBV3-1/TRBV3-2
abundance: -
j_gene: TRBJ2-7
len: 15

CDR3nt: TGCGCCAGCAGCTTGGTTCCAGCGGGGGGAAGCACAGATACGCAGTATTTT
CDR3aa: CASSLVPAGGSTDTQYF
d_gene: TRBD2
v_gene: TRBV5-1
abundance: -
j_gene: TRBJ2-3
len: 17

CDR3nt: TGTGCCAGCAGTCGGCAGACTAGCGGGGGCCACACAGATACGCAGTATTTT
CDR3aa: CASSRQTSGGHTDTQYF
d_gene: TRBD2
v_gene: TRBV6-6
abundance: -
j_gene: TRBJ2-3
len: 17

CDR3nt: TGTGCCAGCTCACCACCGGGGCTGAACACTGAAGCTTTCTTT
CDR3aa: CASSPPGLNTEAFF
d_gene: -
v_gene: TRBV18
abundance: -
j_gene: TRBJ1-1
len: 14

CDR3nt: TGTGCCAGCAGTTTAGACCGAGGTGGTAACTATGGCTACACCTTC
CDR3aa: CASSLDRGGNYGYTF
d_gene: -
v_gene: TRBV6-5
abundance: few
j_gene: TRBJ1-2
len: 15

CDR3nt: TGTGCCAGCAGTTTATCTAGCAGACAAGCTTTCTTT
CDR3aa: CASSLSSRQAFF
d_gene: -
v_gene: TRBV28
abundance: -
j_gene: TRBJ1-1
len: 12

CDR3nt: TGTGCCAGCAGCTTGAGAGAAAGCGGGGGGGCCGATACGCAGTATTTT
CDR3aa: CASSLRESGGADTQYF
d_gene: TRBD2
v_gene: TRBV5-4
abundance: -
j_gene: TRBJ2-3
len: 16

CDR3nt: TGTGCCAGCGTCCCCCGGACAGGGTCGGGCTATGGCTACACCTTC
CDR3aa: CASVPRTGSGYGYTF
d_gene: TRBD1
v_gene: TRBV6-6
abundance: -
j_gene: TRBJ1-2
len: 15

CDR3nt: TGTGCCTACTCGGGACAGGAAAATCAGCCCCAGCATTTT
CDR3aa: CAYSGQENQPQHF
d_gene: TRBD1
v_gene: TRBV30
abundance: -
j_gene: TRBJ1-5
len: 13

CDR3nt: TGTGCCAGCAGTCGGGACTCTAATCAGCCCCAGCATTTT
CDR3aa: CASSRDSNQPQHF
d_gene: -
v_gene: TRBV2
abundance: -
j_gene: TRBJ1-5
len: 13

CDR3nt: TGTGCCAGTAGTACGACCGGGACTAGCATTTACGAGCAGTACTTC
CDR3aa: CASSTTGTSIYEQYF
d_gene: TRBD2
v_gene: TRBV19
abundance: -
j_gene: TRBJ2-7
len: 15

CDR3nt: TGTGCCACCAAGACTGGCGGCTCCCAAGAGACCCAGTACTTC
CDR3aa: CATKTGGSQETQYF
d_gene: -
v_gene: TRBV7-2
abundance: -
j_gene: TRBJ2-5
len: 14

CDR3nt: TGTGCCAGCGGGCGAACAGGGAACACTGAAGCTTTCTTT
CDR3aa: CASGRTGNTEAFF
d_gene: -
v_gene: TRBV6-9
abundance: -
j_gene: TRBJ1-1
len: 13

CDR3nt: TGTGCCAGCAGTTTGGGGCCCAACTACGAGCAGTACTTC
CDR3aa: CASSLGPNYEQYF
d_gene: -
v_gene: TRBV27
abundance: -
j_gene: TRBJ2-7
len: 13

CDR3nt: TGTGCCAGCAGCTTTGCGGAATACGAGCAGTACTTC
CDR3aa: CASSFAEYEQYF
d_gene: -
v_gene: TRBV5-5
abundance: -
j_gene: TRBJ2-7
len: 12

CDR3nt: TGTGCCAGCAGCCAAAACGGACAGGGGGCGGGAGGCTACACCTTC
CDR3aa: CASSQNGQGAGGYTF
d_gene: TRBD1
v_gene: TRBV3-1/TRBV3-2
abundance: -
j_gene: TRBJ1-2
len: 15

CDR3nt: TGTGCCAGCAGCGTAGCTGTACTAGCGGGGGGCCTGAGCTCCTACAATGAGCAGTTCTTC
CDR3aa: CASSVAVLAGGLSSYNEQFF
d_gene: TRBD2
v_gene: TRBV9
abundance: -
j_gene: TRBJ2-1
len: 20

CDR3nt: TGTGCCAGCAGCTTAATGGGGGGGGCAGGAAACACCATATATTTT
CDR3aa: CASSLMGGAGNTIYF
d_gene: -
v_gene: TRBV11-2
abundance: -
j_gene: TRBJ1-3
len: 15

CDR3nt: TGCAGCGTTGGACATCCGGGACAGGGGAACACCGGGGAGCTGTTTTTT
CDR3aa: CSVGHPGQGNTGELFF
d_gene: TRBD1
v_gene: TRBV29-1
abundance: once
j_gene: TRBJ2-2
len: 16

CDR3nt: TGTGCCAGCAGCCTACAGGGATACGAGCAGTACTTC
CDR3aa: CASSLQGYEQYF
d_gene: -
v_gene: TRBV2
abundance: -
j_gene: TRBJ2-7
len: 12

CDR3nt: TGCGCCAGCAGCCTCGGGACAGAAAATGAAAAACTGTTTTTT
CDR3aa: CASSLGTENEKLFF
d_gene: TRBD1
v_gene: TRBV5-1
abundance: once
j_gene: TRBJ1-4
len: 14

CDR3nt: TGTGCCAGCAGACTCACTAGCGGGGGGCCCCGCTATGAGCAGTTCTTC
CDR3aa: CASRLTSGGPRYEQFF
d_gene: TRBD2
v_gene: TRBV7-2
abundance: -
j_gene: TRBJ2-1
len: 16

CDR3nt: TGTGCCAGCAGCTTAGGGTTGGGCAGGGGAGAGACCCAGTACTTC
CDR3aa: CASSLGLGRGETQYF
d_gene: -
v_gene: TRBV11-3
abundance: -
j_gene: TRBJ2-5
len: 15

CDR3nt: TGCAGTGCTAGTAAGGGGGCTAGCAATCAGCCCCAGCATTTT
CDR3aa: CSASKGASNQPQHF
d_gene: TRBD1
v_gene: TRBV20-1
abundance: few
j_gene: TRBJ1-5
len: 14

CDR3nt: TGTGCCTGGAGTGTAAAACGGAGCAATCAGCCCCAGCATTTT
CDR3aa: CAWSVKRSNQPQHF
d_gene: -
v_gene: TRBV30
abundance: -
j_gene: TRBJ1-5
len: 14

CDR3nt: TGTGCCAGCAGCTTAGATGGCGGGAGTTCACCCCTCCACTTT
CDR3aa: CASSLDGGSSPLHF
d_gene: -
v_gene: TRBV13
abundance: -
j_gene: TRBJ1-6
len: 14

CDR3nt: TGTGCCAGCAGGACTAGCGGGGACACAGATACGCAGTATTTT
CDR3aa: CASRTSGDTDTQYF
d_gene: -
v_gene: TRBV21-1
abundance: once
j_gene: TRBJ2-3
len: 14

CDR3nt: TGTGCCAGCTATGAGGCGGGGGCTCGGGGCTACACCTTC
CDR3aa: CASYEAGARGYTF
d_gene: -
v_gene: TRBV12-3/TRBV12-4
abundance: -
j_gene: TRBJ1-2
len: 13

CDR3nt: TGCGCCAGCAACGGGTATGACAGGGGCAATCAGCCCCAGCATTTT
CDR3aa: CASNGYDRGNQPQHF
d_gene: TRBD1
v_gene: TRBV23-1
abundance: -
j_gene: TRBJ1-5
len: 15

CDR3nt: TGTGCCAGCAGTCCGGACAGAAATCAGCCCCAGCATTTT
CDR3aa: CASSPDRNQPQHF
d_gene: -
v_gene: TRBV6-5
abundance: -
j_gene: TRBJ1-5
len: 13

CDR3nt: TGCGCCAGCAGCCCTCGGGGGGGGGAGACTGAAGCTTTCTTT
CDR3aa: CASSPRGGETEAFF
d_gene: -
v_gene: TRBV5-1
abundance: -
j_gene: TRBJ1-1
len: 14

CDR3nt: TGTGCCAGCAGCGTGGGTAGCGGGGGGACCTACGAGCAGTACTTC
CDR3aa: CASSVGSGGTYEQYF
d_gene: TRBD2
v_gene: TRBV9
abundance: -
j_gene: TRBJ2-7
len: 15

CDR3nt: TGTGCCAGCTCACCACAGTTCGGACTGACTGCGATATACGAGCAGTACTTC
CDR3aa: CASSPQFGLTAIYEQYF
d_gene: -
v_gene: TRBV18
abundance: once
j_gene: TRBJ2-7
len: 17